The entry below describes one TCR beta chain. The antigen is undetermined. Trimming stripped 7 bases from V and 4 bases from J, with 13 bases between. CDR3 length: 13 residues. Germline assignment: CDR1 SGDLS and CDR2 YYNGEE. The sample is drawn from a study of siplizumab effects on memory and regulatory T cells. Whole-study results and caveats: A significant reduction in alloreactive sequences traceable to unstimulated CD4+ memory cells was produced by siplizumab. Mapping to unstimulated subsets was achieved for only a minor fraction of alloreactive clones.

Method: immunoSEQ multiplex PCR; TCRdb's copy keeps in-frame clones and lacks some. The table lists approximately 28,000 clones, 75% to 85% of them singletons, with around 23% in the top ten. The TCR originated in a human donor in good health. The chain couples TRBV9 to TRBJ2-3; D may be TRBD1 or TRBD2 (6 bases each). The sequenced material came from memory CD4+ T cells sorted from blood. The CDR3 bases are TGTGCCAGCGCCCCCGGGGGCTCAGATACGCAGTATTTT. Translated, it gives CASAPGGSDTQYF.